The 13 T cell receptor beta chains presented below share a single source sample, sequenced in a study of CXCR3-negative and CXCR3-positive naive CD8 T cells (dated by TCRdb to between 2018 and 2020). Sequencing was performed on a NextSeq 550. The Human TCR Profiling Kit (MiLaboratory) was used to prepare UMI-labeled 5' RACE TRB cDNA libraries. TCRdb reprocessed the reads into one record per CDR3 protein sequence, lacking DNA. The table for this sample lists roughly 100,000 distinct CDR3 sequences. The ten largest clones take up 0.85% to 1.4% of the sample. Sequenced input: naive CXCR3- CD8+ T cells from blood. What this sample's cell subset or site label stands for: CD45RO-CCR7+CD27+CD95- naive CD8+ T cells lacking CXCR3 (TNR3-). These receptor sequences come from a human donor in good health. Some clones in this sample may be carry-over from other donors' samples.

The gene calls are TRBV3-1 and TRBJ2-7. Germline CDR1 reads LGHDT; CDR2 reads YNNKEL (reference sequence). The CDR3 extends over 13 amino acids. CDR3 sequence reads: CASSQVETYEQYF.

The rearrangement links TRBV28 to TRBJ2-7; with no DNA, the TCRdb D assignment of TRBD1 cannot be verified. The V gene's germline CDR1 is MDHEN and CDR2 SYDVKM. The CDR3 totals 14 residues. Here the CDR3 reads CASREQGLGYEQYF.

This rearrangement joins TRBV20-1 to TRBJ2-3. The V gene's germline CDR1 is DFQATT and CDR2 SNEGSKA (reference sequence). This CDR3 has 13 amino acids. Here the CDR3 reads CSAKVIPTDTQYF.

This chain connects TRBV7-9 to TRBJ2-3. The length of the CDR3 is 13 residues. The germline V gene encodes CDR1 SEHNR and CDR2 FQNEAQ (reference sequence). The CDR3 loop is CASSSSVTDTQYF.

The V call is TRBV29-1, the J call TRBJ2-5; the D call of TRBD1 rests on TCRdb alone, since no DNA is present to check it. Germline lookup yields CDR1 SQVTM and CDR2 ANQGSEA. The CDR3 has 12 residues. CDR3 region: CSVAQEQETQYF.

The V call is TRBV7-2, the J call TRBJ1-5. The length of the CDR3 is 13 residues. Per germline, CDR1 SGHTA and CDR2 FQGNSA. CDR3 amino acids: CASRDGSNQPQHF.

V is TRBV20-1 and J is TRBJ1-6; TCRdb proposes TRBD1, but this gene call is untestable without DNA. Germline lookup yields CDR1 DFQATT and CDR2 SNEGSKA (reference sequence). This CDR3 region has 15 residues. CDR3 residues: CSAITPGQDLGALHF.

V is TRBV4-1 and J is TRBJ1-2; TCRdb outputs TRBD1, but without DNA this stays unchecked. This CDR3 has 15 amino acids. Germline V gene sequence: CDR1 MGHRA, CDR2 YSYEKL. The CDR3: CASSQPGQANYGYTF.

The rearrangement links TRBV7-9 to TRBJ2-3; TCRdb gives TRBD1 as the D gene, but with no DNA this cannot be confirmed. The CDR3 runs 15 residues. Germline assignment: CDR1 SEHNR and CDR2 FQNEAQ (reference sequence). CDR3 sequence reads: CASSLGAAPTDTQYF.

This rearrangement joins TRBV7-3 to TRBJ1-1; TCRdb lists TRBD1, though no DNA is available to test this call. Germline CDR1 is SGHTA and CDR2 is FQGTGA. The CDR3 sequence is 14 residues long. The CDR3 is CASSKTGGVTEAFF.

The chain uses TRBV2 and TRBJ2-5; the TCRdb call, TRBD2, lacks DNA for checking. In germline, CDR1 is SNHLY, CDR2 FYNNEI. This CDR3 has 14 amino acids. The CDR3: CATSLSGAAETQYF.

The chain employs TRBV29-1 and TRBJ1-1; checking the TCRdb D call of TRBD1 is not possible without DNA. The CDR3 is made up of 13 amino acids. Germline V lookup: CDR1 SQVTM, CDR2 ANQGSEA. CDR3 in amino acids: CSGDDRLNTEAFF.

V and J are TRBV7-9 and TRBJ1-2; without DNA, the TCRdb call of TRBD1 cannot be checked. The CDR3 is made up of 17 amino acids. Germline CDR1 and CDR2: SEHNR and FQNEAQ (reference sequence). The CDR3 loop is CASSLALGRGEDYGYTF. The full variable domain, rest sourced from reference TRBV7-9 and TRBJ1-2, is DTGVSQNPRHKITKRGQNVTFRCDPISEHNRLYWYRQTLGQGPEFLTYFQNEAQLEKSRLLSDRFSAERPKGSFSTLEIQRTEQGDSAMYLCASSLALGRGEDYGYTFGSGTRLTVV.